This T cell receptor (beta chain) originates from a study of blood T cell repertoires in COVID-19. Study details: T cells, B-cell-depleted T cells, or PBMCs provided the cDNA or gDNA that served as material.

Only in-frame clones appear in the TCRdb table, and some are missing; sequencing was by immunoSEQ multiplex PCR. The sample includes 110,000 to 150,000 clones, approximately 84% of them seen just once. Residents of over 20 US areas, aged about 18 to 89 years, made up the participants. Contact with a PCR-confirmed or clinician-diagnosed COVID-19 case occurred within 2 weeks of entry. Germline values: CDR1 SEHNR, CDR2 FQNEAQ (reference sequence). The CDR3 has 14 residues. With V trimmed by 3 bases and J by 5 bases, 3 bases remained unmatched. The source of this sequence is a young woman who had been exposed to COVID-19. Sequences were obtained from PBMCs or T cells enriched from blood (not recorded which). The chain carries TRBV7-9 and TRBJ2-7; 11 bases are a match to TRBD2. Written as DNA, the CDR3 is TGTGCCAGCAGCTTCATAGCGGGAGGGCACGAGCAGTACTTC. It yields the protein CASSFIAGGHEQYF. The variable domain in full, completed from reference TRBV7-9 and TRBJ2-7, reads DTGVSQNPRHKITKRGQNVTFRCDPISEHNRLYWYRQTLGQGPEFLTYFQNEAQLEKSRLLSDRFSAERPKGSFSTLEIQRTEQGDSAMYLCASSFIAGGHEQYFGPGTRLTVT.